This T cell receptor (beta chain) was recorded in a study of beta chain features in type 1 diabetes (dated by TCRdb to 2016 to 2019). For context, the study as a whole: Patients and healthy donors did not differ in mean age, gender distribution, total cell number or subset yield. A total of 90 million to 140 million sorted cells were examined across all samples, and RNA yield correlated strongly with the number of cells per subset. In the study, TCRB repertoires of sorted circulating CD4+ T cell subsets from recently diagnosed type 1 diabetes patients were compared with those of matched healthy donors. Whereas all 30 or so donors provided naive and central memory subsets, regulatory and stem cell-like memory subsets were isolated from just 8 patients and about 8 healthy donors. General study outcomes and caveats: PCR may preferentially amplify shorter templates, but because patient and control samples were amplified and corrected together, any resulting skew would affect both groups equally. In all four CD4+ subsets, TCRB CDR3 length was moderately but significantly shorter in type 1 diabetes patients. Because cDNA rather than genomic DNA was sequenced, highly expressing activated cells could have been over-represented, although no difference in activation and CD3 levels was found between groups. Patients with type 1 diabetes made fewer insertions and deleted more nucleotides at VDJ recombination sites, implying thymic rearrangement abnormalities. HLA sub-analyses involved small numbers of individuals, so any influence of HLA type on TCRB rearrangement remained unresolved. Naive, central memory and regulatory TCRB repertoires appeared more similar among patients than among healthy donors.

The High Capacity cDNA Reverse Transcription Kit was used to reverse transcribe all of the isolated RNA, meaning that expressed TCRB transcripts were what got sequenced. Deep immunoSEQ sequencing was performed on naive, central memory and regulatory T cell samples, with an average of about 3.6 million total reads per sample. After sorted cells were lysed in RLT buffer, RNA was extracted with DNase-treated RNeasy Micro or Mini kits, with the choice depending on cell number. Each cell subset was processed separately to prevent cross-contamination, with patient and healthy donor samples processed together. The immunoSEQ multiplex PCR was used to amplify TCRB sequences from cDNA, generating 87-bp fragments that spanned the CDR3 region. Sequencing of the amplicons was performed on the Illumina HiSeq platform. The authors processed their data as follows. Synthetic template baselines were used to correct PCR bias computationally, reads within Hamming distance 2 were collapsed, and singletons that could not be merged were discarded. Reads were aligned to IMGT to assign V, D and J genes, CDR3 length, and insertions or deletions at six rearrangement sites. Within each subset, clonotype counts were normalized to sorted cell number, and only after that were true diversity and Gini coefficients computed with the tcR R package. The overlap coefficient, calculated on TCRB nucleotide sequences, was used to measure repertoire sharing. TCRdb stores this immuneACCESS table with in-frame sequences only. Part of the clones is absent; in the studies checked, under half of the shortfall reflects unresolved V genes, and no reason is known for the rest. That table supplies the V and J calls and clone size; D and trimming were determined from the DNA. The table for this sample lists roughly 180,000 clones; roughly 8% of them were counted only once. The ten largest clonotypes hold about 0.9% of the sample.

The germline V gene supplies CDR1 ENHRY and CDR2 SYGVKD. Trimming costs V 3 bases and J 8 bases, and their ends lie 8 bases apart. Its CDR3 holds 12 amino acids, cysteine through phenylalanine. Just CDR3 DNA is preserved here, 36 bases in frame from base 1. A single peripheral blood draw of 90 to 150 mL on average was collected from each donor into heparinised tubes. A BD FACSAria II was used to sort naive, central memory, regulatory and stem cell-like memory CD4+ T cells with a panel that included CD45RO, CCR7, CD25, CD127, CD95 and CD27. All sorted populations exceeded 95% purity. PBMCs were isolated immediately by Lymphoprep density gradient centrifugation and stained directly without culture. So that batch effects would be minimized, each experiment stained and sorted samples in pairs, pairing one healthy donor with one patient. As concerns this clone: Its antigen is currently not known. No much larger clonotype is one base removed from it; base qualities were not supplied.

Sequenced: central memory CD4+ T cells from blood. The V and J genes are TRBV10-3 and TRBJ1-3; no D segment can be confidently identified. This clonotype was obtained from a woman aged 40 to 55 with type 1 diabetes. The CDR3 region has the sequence CAISDRSYTIYF. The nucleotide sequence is TGTGCCATCAGTGATAGGAGTTACACCATATATTTT.